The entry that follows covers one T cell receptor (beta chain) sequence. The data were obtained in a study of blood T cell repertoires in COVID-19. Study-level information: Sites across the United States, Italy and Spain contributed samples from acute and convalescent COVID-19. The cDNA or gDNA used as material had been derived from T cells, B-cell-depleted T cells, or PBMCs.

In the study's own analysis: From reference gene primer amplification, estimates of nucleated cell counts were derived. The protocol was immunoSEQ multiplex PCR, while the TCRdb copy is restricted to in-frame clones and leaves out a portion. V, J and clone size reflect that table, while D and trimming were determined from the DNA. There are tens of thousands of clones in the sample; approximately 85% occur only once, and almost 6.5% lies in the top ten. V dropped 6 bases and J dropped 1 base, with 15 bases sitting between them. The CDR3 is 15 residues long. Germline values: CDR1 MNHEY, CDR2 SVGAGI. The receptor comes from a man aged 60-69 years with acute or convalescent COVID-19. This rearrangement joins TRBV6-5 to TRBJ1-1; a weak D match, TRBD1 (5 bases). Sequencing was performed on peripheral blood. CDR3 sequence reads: CASSPQGLSNTEAFF. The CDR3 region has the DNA TGTGCCAGCAGCCCCCAGGGACTCTCGAACACTGAAGCTTTCTTT.